This T cell receptor (beta chain) came from a study of blood T cell repertoires in COVID-19. About the research overall: Some COVID-19 samples were acute and others convalescent; all came from the United States, Italy and Spain. Sources were T cells, B-cell-depleted T cells, or PBMCs; the material itself was cDNA or gDNA.

Study processing details: Amplifying reference gene primers gave estimates of nucleated cell counts. Produced via immunoSEQ multiplex PCR; TCRdb's table is partial and in-frame only. D and trimming were read from the DNA, whereas the V and J calls and clone size are those reported in that table. The data contain roughly 250,000 clones, approximately 90% of them singletons. This CDR3 comprises 12 residues. V was shortened by 0 bases and J by 9 bases, with 6 bases between the two germline ends. The germline V gene has CDR1 MNHEY and CDR2 SVGEGT. Sequenced: peripheral blood. The V gene is TRBV6-2 or TRBV6-3, the J gene TRBJ2-1; a weak D match, TRBD2 (6 bases). This receptor was identified in a woman aged 40 to 50 who had recovered from COVID-19. The CDR3 DNA reads as TGTGCCAGCAGTTACTCGGGGGGTGAGCAGTTCTTC. This encodes CASSYSGGEQFF.